The sequence of this TCR beta chain was determined in a study of T cell responses to AZD1222 COVID-19 vaccine. Germline V lookup: CDR1 SGHTS, CDR2 YDEGEE. This CDR3 spans 14 amino acids. The V and J ends lost 4 bases and 2 bases respectively, with 7 bases between them. Assay used: immunoSEQ multiplex PCR; TCRdb lists only in-frame clones, some missing. The data contain 20,000 to 30,000 clones, about nine tenths of them singletons. The sample in question was peripheral blood, obtained 28 days after the second AZD1222 dose. The TCR originated in an adult who received the AZD1222 COVID-19 vaccine. The V gene is TRBV5-8, the J gene TRBJ2-6; D not certain. Written as DNA, the CDR3 is TGTGCCAGCAGCCGGTACGCTGGGGCCAACGTCCTGACTTTC. Amino acids: CASSRYAGANVLTF. Combining the CDR3 with reference TRBV5-8 and TRBJ2-6 gives the whole variable domain EAGVTQSPTHLIKTRGQQATLRCSPISGHTSVYWYQQALGLGLQFLLWYDEGEERNRGNFPPRFSGRQFPNYSSELNVNALELEDSALYLCASSRYAGANVLTFGAGSRLTVL.